The T cell receptor beta chain under discussion was sequenced for a study of shared clonotypes between healthy human individuals (TCRdb year 2020). Describing the broader study: Two women and a few men aged 18 to 49 years were included in the cohort. For each donor, CD4 naive and CD4 memory were each run on three plates, CD8 naive on two plates, and CD8 memory on one plate. To estimate repertoire size and how much clonotype sharing occurs between individuals, the study deeply sequenced the blood TCR repertoires of about 5 healthy adults. To increase sequencing depth and limit assay-specific biases, different laboratories used diverse techniques to prepare libraries and sequence TCR repertoires. Between about 0.85 and 10 billion PBMCs per donor were obtained by leukapheresis.

A remark on this clone: There is no known antigen for this receptor. It has no much larger one-base neighbor in the sample; base qualities were not kept.

Healthy HIV-negative adults with no recently reported acute infections or vaccinations were included as donors. Only Caucasian adults living in Nashville, Tennessee, USA were represented among the donors. Magnetic negative selection was used to enrich CD4+ T cells, after which naive cells were positively selected on CD45RA and the negative fraction became the memory subset. After blood collection by leukapheresis, PBMCs were isolated using Ficoll-Histopaque density gradient centrifugation and then cryopreserved in the vapor phase of liquid nitrogen. Analytical flow cytometry was used to check the purity and quantity of every magnetically sorted T cell population. From each sorted fraction, genomic DNA was isolated and quantified by UV absorbance on a Nanodrop 2000c. General study outcomes and caveats: Compared with non-shared clonotypes, clonotypes shared by all four sorted-subset donors had higher generation probabilities. Only blood was sampled, and tissue TCR repertoires likely differ from those in blood. Incomplete sequencing was indicated by rarefaction of sorted-subset datasets, despite the large sequencing depth. Across a few donors, roughly 5.4% of naive CD4, 3.5% of naive CD8, about 2% of memory CD4, and approximately 0.4% of memory CD8 clonotypes were shared. Pairwise subsampling led to the expectation that sequencing depth would affect the degree of clonotype sharing among donors. Because the study included only a small number of donors, the genetic and exposure-history diversity represented was limited. Larger estimated clonotype richness was generally found for naive subsets than for memory subsets.

TCR CDR3 regions were amplified from genomic DNA by multiplex PCR using the deep immunoSEQ assay. Extracted genomic DNA from each cell subset was spread evenly across all wells of several immunoSEQ 96-well plates, with each plate serving as a replicate. For sorted subsets, approximately 0.2 ug of genomic DNA, equivalent to 25,000 to 35,000 T cell genomes, went into each replicate PCR. The purified libraries were quantified using a Qubit 3.0 fluorometer, sized with a Bioanalyzer 2100, and then quantified again using the KAPA Library Quantification kit. Every immunoSEQ 96-well plate was sequenced on a separate single-read 150-cycle Illumina NextSeq 550 flow cell. Processing in the source paper ran as follows. The immunoSEQ output contained only junctional sequences without quality scores, so filtering could not match that applied to full-length reads. To assign V/J genes and CDR3, sequences were annotated against IMGT germline references using PyIR, a Python wrapper for IgBLAST v1.9. Reads were removed for weak V/J assignments (E-value above 1e-6), missing CDR3, stop codons, out-of-frame junctions, or ambiguous translated residues. V3J clonotypes were defined by identical inferred V gene, J gene, and CDR3 amino acid sequence. Percentage overlap between repertoires was calculated by dividing the number of shared unique clonotypes by the size of the smaller repertoire. Richness of each repertoire was evaluated using RTK rarefaction, the Chao1 estimator, and Recon v2.1 estimates of unobserved clonotypes. For all TCRbeta clonotypes obtained by the gDNA method from a few donors, generation probabilities were computed with OLGA. This immuneACCESS table, as held by TCRdb, lists in-frame sequences with V and J called but not all clones. Of the missing ones, under half trace to an unresolved V gene in checked studies; the others have no known cause. The V and J calls and clone size come from that table; D and trimming were worked out from the DNA. A total of about 1.5 million clones appear in this sample, approximately 98% of them only once. The top ten hold about 0.4% of the sample.

The sequenced sample consisted of naive CD4+ T cells sorted from blood. Taken with the paper, the label for cell subset or site translates to: CD45RA+ positively selected. This TCR was sampled from a man aged 25-45 years in good health.

CDR3 sequence: CASSSGTLNTGELFF. The DNA sequence is given as TGTGCCAGCAGCTCCGGGACACTGAACACCGGGGAGCTGTTTTTT. The sequence links TRBV13 to TRBJ2-2; possibly the D gene is TRBD1, per 6 matching bases. According to the germline V gene (reference sequence), CDR1 reads PRHDT and CDR2 reads FYEKMQ. Including cysteine and phenylalanine, the CDR3 has 15 amino acids. The read is trimmed to its CDR3 DNA, 45 bases read in frame from base 1. V is clipped by 4 bases and J by 1 base, and the sequence between their germline boundaries is 10 bases long.